This TCR beta chain stems from a study of blood T cell repertoires in COVID-19. Study background: Sites in the United States, Italy and Spain provided acute and convalescent COVID-19 samples. From T cells, B-cell-depleted T cells, or PBMCs came the material, which was cDNA or gDNA.

The protocol was immunoSEQ multiplex PCR, while the TCRdb copy is restricted to in-frame clones and leaves out a portion. The profile shows some 200,000 clones, about 91% of them singletons. The sample comprised peripheral blood. This receptor was taken from a man between 18 and 29 years old with active or convalescent COVID-19.

For the CDR3, the DNA is TGTGCCGCGAAGCGTGGCGGGAGGACCCAAGAGACCCAGTACTTC. Translated: CAAKRGGRTQETQYF. This sequence joins TRBV6-5 and TRBJ2-5, with 8 bases matching TRBD2. CDR1 MNHEY and CDR2 SVGAGI come from the germline V gene. J lost 1 base, V lost 11 bases, and 12 bases had no gene match. The CDR3 is 15 residues long.